The 8 T cell receptor beta chains presented below share a single source sample, sequenced in a study of blood T cells in healthy people across ages. Next came a second PCR, run for roughly 6 to 11 cycles, which used a sample-barcoded 5' primer along with a J-beta primer mix. Each CDR3 protein gets one entry after TCRdb re-called the 5' RACE reads with MiXCR. The sample has about 1.4 million distinct CDR3 sequences, roughly 60% seen once. Sequenced sample: blood. These receptors originate from a young man in good health.

This clonotype has just a few counts. The chain carries TRBV6-6 and TRBJ2-3, with 10 bases that match TRBD2. Per germline, CDR1 MNHNY and CDR2 SVGAGI (reference sequence). The CDR3 covers 17 residues. V was clipped by 6 bases and J by 0 bases; unmatched bases: 9. This CDR3 is CASSSYRTSGSTDTQYF. In nucleotides, the CDR3 is TGTGCCAGCAGCTCCTACCGGACTAGCGGAAGCACAGATACGCAGTATTTT.

The chain uses TRBV2 and TRBJ2-5; D unclear. The CDR3 consists of 16 residues. Trimming cost V 2 bases and J 5 bases, with 18 bases left between them. CDR1 SNHLY and CDR2 FYNNEI come from the germline V gene. DNA of the CDR3: TGTGCCAGCAGTGAAACTACCGGACGGCCAAGGGAGACCCAGTACTTC. It translates to CASSETTGRPRETQYF.

This chain uses TRBV27 with TRBJ1-5; D is possibly TRBD1 (5 bases). Deletions cut 0 bases from V and 4 bases from J, with 13 bases between. Germline V CDR1 and CDR2: MNHEY, SMNVEV (reference sequence). The CDR3 contains 16 residues. CDR3 sequence reads: CASSLSLPRGNQPQHF. DNA for the CDR3: TGTGCCAGCAGTTTATCGCTACCCCGGGGGAATCAGCCCCAGCATTTT.

The chain carries TRBV19 and TRBJ2-3; 7 nucleotides line up with TRBD2. Per germline, CDR1 LNHDA and CDR2 SQIVND (reference sequence). The ends lost 1 base at V and 4 bases at J; junction bases unmatched: 8. The CDR3 loop spans 16 amino acids. As DNA, the CDR3 is TGTGCCAGTAGTATAGGGGACTACGGTGATTCAGATACGCAGTATTTT. Encoded protein: CASSIGDYGDSDTQYF.

This clonotype was detected only once. V gene TRBV4-2 combines with J gene TRBJ2-1, with 10 bases identical to TRBD1. The CDR3 sequence is 15 residues long. Germline CDR1 LGHNA, CDR2 YNFKEQ. With V trimmed by 4 bases and J by 9 bases, 9 bases remained unmatched. The DNA of the CDR3 is TGTGCCAGCAGCCCGACGGACAGGGGGTCCGGTGAGCAGTTCTTC. Protein product: CASSPTDRGSGEQFF.

The V and J genes are TRBV5-5 and TRBJ2-5, with D uncertain. From germline, CDR1 is SGHKS and CDR2 YYEKEE (reference sequence). The V gene lost 0 bases and the J gene lost 5 bases, with 14 bases spanning the gap. The CDR3 is made up of 15 amino acids. Written as DNA, the CDR3 is TGTGCCAGCAGCTTGGGGCACACGATATGGGAGACCCAGTACTTC. This translates into CASSLGHTIWETQYF.

This clonotype has a single count. The chain employs TRBV20-1 and TRBJ2-1; no clear D gene. Germline V gene data show CDR1 as DFQATT and CDR2 as SNEGSKA (reference sequence). V lost 2 bases and J lost 7, with 6 bases in between. The CDR3 covers 11 residues. This chain's CDR3 is CSARPLNEQFF. In nucleotides, the CDR3 is TGCAGTGCTAGACCCTTAAATGAGCAGTTCTTC.

The chain couples TRBV20-1 to TRBJ2-5, with 8 bases that match TRBD2. V lost 0 bases, J lost 4 bases, and 4 bases stayed unmatched. Per germline, CDR1 DFQATT and CDR2 SNEGSKA (reference sequence). This CDR3 has 14 residues. In DNA, the CDR3 is TGCAGTGCTAGAGATCGGGGGGGGGGAGAGACCCAGTACTTC. This sequence encodes CSARDRGGGETQYF.